The 15 T cell receptor beta chains listed next were all sequenced from one sample in a study of blood T cells in healthy people across ages (dated by TCRdb to between 2015 and 2017). Library method: 5' RACE. Data came from an Illumina HiSeq 2500. A second PCR of roughly 7 to 11 cycles was performed with a sample-barcoded 5' primer and a J-beta primer mix. TCRdb reprocessed the public reads (quality trimming at Q25 with fastp, clone calling with MiXCR) and kept in-frame beta chains. Rows with a matching CDR3 protein are joined into one entry that keeps the most common DNA and genes. In all, the sample holds about 580,000 distinct CDR3 sequences, and under 55% of those were seen once. Jointly, the top ten make up 20% to 25% of the sample. The sequencing sample was made of blood. These TCRs come from a man at least 80 years old in good health.

The V and J genes are TRBV20-1 and TRBJ2-5, with 12 bases fitting TRBD2. The germline gives CDR1 DFQATT, CDR2 SNEGSKA (reference sequence). V shed 6 bases, J shed 4 bases, and the junction held 6 bases outside the gene matches. This CDR3 spans 14 amino acids. The CDR3 reads CSASGTSGPETQYF. The CDR3 nucleotides are TGCAGTGCCTCCGGGACTAGCGGGCCAGAGACCCAGTACTTC.

This clonotype was seen only a few times. The chain joins TRBV12-3 or TRBV12-4 to TRBJ2-1; no firm D call. CDR3 length equals 12 residues. Deletions cut 8 bases from V and 3 bases from J, with 8 bases between. The DNA of the CDR3 is TGTGCCAGCGGTCTAGGCTACAATGAGCAGTTCTTC. It encodes CASGLGYNEQFF.

This rearrangement joins TRBV24-1 to TRBJ1-5, with no clear D. Trimming removed 4 bases from V and 5 bases from J, with 23 bases in between. Germline values: CDR1 KGHDR, CDR2 SFDVKD. The CDR3 contains 18 residues. CDR3 in amino acids: CATSDPKAGRGGYQPQHF. The CDR3 bases are TGTGCCACCAGTGACCCGAAGGCCGGACGAGGAGGTTATCAGCCCCAGCATTTT.

The rearrangement uses TRBV24-1 and TRBJ2-3; D is ambiguous. Trimming cost V 3 bases and J 6 bases, with 15 bases left between them. Germline CDR1 reads KGHDR; CDR2 reads SFDVKD. CDR3 size: 15 residues. This CDR3 is CATSDPRTAGDTQYF. The CDR3 region has the DNA TGTGCCACCAGTGATCCACGGACCGCCGGGGATACGCAGTATTTT.

The chain employs TRBV2 and TRBJ2-7; 8 bases agree with TRBD1. The J call may be mistaken, given a closer DNA end match to TRBJ2-5. In germline, CDR1 is SNHLY, CDR2 FYNNEI. The CDR3 runs 13 residues. The CDR3 region has the DNA TGTGCCAGCACCCAAAGTACAGGGGGGACCCAGTACTTC. Amino acid sequence: CASTQSTGGTQYF.

This sequence joins TRBV20-1 and TRBJ1-2; 7 bases map to TRBD1. The CDR3 sequence is 16 residues long. Unmatched junction bases numbered 19, after V lost 6 bases and J lost 6 bases. CDR1 and CDR2 (germline): DFQATT, SNEGSKA (reference sequence). This CDR3 reads CSARSPQQGEGNGYTF. CDR3 coding DNA: TGCAGTGCAAGAAGTCCCCAGCAGGGGGAAGGAAATGGCTACACCTTC.

This clonotype was counted between two and nine times. The rearrangement links TRBV6-5 to TRBJ1-1; no clear D gene. Trimming took 0 bases from V and 5 from J, leaving 13 bases between them. The CDR3 contains 15 residues. Germline V lookup: CDR1 MNHEY, CDR2 SVGAGI. The CDR3 sequence: CASSYSAGFGTEAFF. The CDR3 DNA is TGTGCCAGCAGTTACTCCGCCGGGTTTGGGACTGAAGCTTTCTTT.

This clonotype showed up just a few times. Possible read error: a much larger clone is one base away. As DNA, the CDR3 is TGTGCCGGGAGCTCCGGTTACAATGAGCAGTACTTC. Amino acids: CAGSSGYNEQYF. The chain carries TRBV15 and TRBJ2-7; D might be TRBD2 (5 bases). V was shortened by 11 bases and J by 7 bases, with 18 bases between the two germline ends. This CDR3 has 12 residues. Germline-derived CDR1 and CDR2 are LNHNV and YYDKDF (reference sequence).

The CDR3 DNA follows: TGTGCCAGCAGTTATTCCGGACTAAGCTCAAACTACGAGCAGTACTTC. This codes for CASSYSGLSSNYEQYF. V and J are TRBV6-5 and TRBJ2-7, with TRBD2 as a possible D gene (6 bases). CDR1 MNHEY and CDR2 SVGAGI come from the germline V gene. The CDR3 is 16 amino acids. Between the trimmed V and J ends, which lost 3 bases and 3 bases, there was a span of 18 bases.

A few counts support this clonotype. CDR3 nucleotides: TGTGCCACCAGCAGAGAACTAGCGGGGGTAGCCAAAAACATTCAGTACTTC. It codes for CATSRELAGVAKNIQYF. This rearrangement joins TRBV15 to TRBJ2-4, with TRBD2 matching 11 bases. The CDR3 length is 17 residues. Germline assignment: CDR1 LNHNV and CDR2 YYDKDF (reference sequence). The trim removed 0 bases at V and 0 bases at J, leaving 1 base unmatched.

The chain links TRBV5-1 to TRBJ2-4; D is unresolved. Germline CDR1 reads SGHRS; CDR2 reads YFSETQ. This CDR3 comprises 16 residues. The V gene lost 0 bases and the J gene lost 0 bases, with 10 bases spanning the gap. The CDR3 spells CASSLDLRRAKNIQYF. In DNA, the CDR3 is TGCGCCAGCAGCTTGGATCTACGTAGAGCCAAAAACATTCAGTACTTC.

This clonotype has just a few counts. The chain links TRBV20-1 to TRBJ2-5; 10 bases map to TRBD2. Per germline, CDR1 DFQATT and CDR2 SNEGSKA (reference sequence). J lost 2 bases, V lost 1 base, and 4 bases had no gene match. CDR3 length: 15 amino acids. CDR3 DNA sequence: TGCAGTGCTAGAGCCCCAGCGGGAGGGCAAGAGACCCAGTACTTC. It encodes CSARAPAGGQETQYF.

The rearrangement joins TRBV7-2 to TRBJ2-1; 9 bases are shared with TRBD2. CDR1 SGHTA and CDR2 FQGNSA come from the germline V gene. With 7 bases clipped from V and 7 bases from J, the junction kept 11 bases outside the gene matches. The CDR3 has 15 amino acids. The CDR3 region is CASTFGASGVNEQFF. DNA of the CDR3: TGTGCCAGCACCTTCGGGGCTAGCGGGGTGAATGAGCAGTTCTTC.

The chain is built from TRBV29-1 and TRBJ1-2, with 7 bases identical to TRBD1. This CDR3 spans 15 amino acids. Germline values: CDR1 SQVTM, CDR2 ANQGSEA. The ends lost 3 bases at V and 10 bases at J; junction bases unmatched: 17. CDR3 nucleotide sequence: TGCAGCGTTGACTTCGCTGGACAGGCGGAAGATGACTACACCTTC. It is translated as CSVDFAGQAEDDYTF.

J is TRBJ2-7 and V is TRBV7-6, with 9 bases lining up with TRBD1. The germline CDR1 and CDR2 sequences are SGHVS and FNYEAQ. J was trimmed by 3 bases and V by 7 bases; bases with no gene match: 10. The CDR3 length is 15 residues. CDR3 nucleotides: TGTGCCAGCATCTCCCCGGGACAGGGTTTCTACGAGCAGTACTTC. This translates into CASISPGQGFYEQYF.